This T cell receptor (beta chain) is drawn from a study of cytomegalovirus exposure and HLA in healthy donors. Study-wide results and caveats: Altogether, some 170 TCR beta chains were recorded as cytomegalovirus-associated. In vitro assays verified that a few CMV-associated chains recognized CMV antigens specifically.

This CDR3 region has 15 residues. V shed 5 bases and J shed 0 bases, with 12 bases lying between them. Germline assignment: CDR1 SGHTA and CDR2 FQGNSA. The PCR used 60 Vbeta and 13 Jbeta primers. Here immunoSEQ multiplex PCR was the method, and the copy in TCRdb shows in-frame clones only, minus some. The table includes under 200,000 clones, about three quarters detected once. Remarks on this clone: Its antigen is as yet unknown.

The clonotype comes from a female donor in good health and CMV-seronegative. The gene calls are TRBV7-2 and TRBJ2-3; TRBD1 is a possible D gene (5 bases). The specimen was PBMCs. The DNA for the CDR3 is TGTGCCAGCAGCGCTCAGGGTGCTAGCACAGATACGCAGTATTTT. Encoded protein: CASSAQGASTDTQYF.